This TCR beta chain was sequenced in a study of T cells in Graves' hyperthyroidism and ophthalmopathy. This clonotype was detected many times. Subjects aged 18 to 65 presented with newly diagnosed hyperthyroidism of less than 2 months' duration. Diagnoses used clinical symptoms, serum thyroxine and TRAb, thyroid ultrasound and orbital computed tomography. From germline, CDR1 is MGHDK and CDR2 SYGVNS. Between the trimmed V and J ends, which lost 3 bases and 2 bases, there was a span of 15 bases. CDR3 length: 16 amino acids. Amplification of TCR beta CDR3 regions used RNA as the template. Using the HTBI primer set, a first-round RT-PCR was run on the TCR CDR3. TCRdb independently ran MiXCR on the multiplex PCR reads; one entry per CDR3 protein. This repertoire shows some 500,000 distinct CDR3 sequences, 13% to 15% found once; its top ten account for less than 20%.

The clonotype comes from a woman in her late teens or twenties with Graves' hyperthyroidism. The rearrangement joins TRBV25-1 to TRBJ2-3; TRBD1 is a possible D gene (6 bases). Sample: blood. CDR3 amino acids: CASSDPIQGVTDTQYF. The CDR3, as DNA: TGTGCCAGCAGTGACCCGATACAGGGAGTCACAGATACGCAGTATTTT.